These 9 T cell receptor beta chains were sequenced from one sample in a study of technical replicates of blood from a few donors. Sequencing was performed with immunoSEQ multiplex PCR; in TCRdb, only in-frame clones are kept and a portion is missing. The sample holds about 72,000 clones; around 95% are singletons and the top ten take less than 0.3%. Sequencing input: T cells isolated from PBMCs. The receptors come from a human donor in good health.

V and J are TRBV30 and TRBJ2-5; D is perhaps TRBD1 (5 bases). Germline V CDR1 and CDR2: GTSNPN, SVGIG (reference sequence). This CDR3 has 13 residues. V gave up 2 bases and J gave up 3 bases, with 10 bases separating them. The CDR3 region has the DNA TGTGCCTGGAGTTCCGACAGCAAAGAGACCCAGTACTTC. This encodes CAWSSDSKETQYF.

This chain links TRBV2 with TRBJ2-5; 11 nucleotides agree with TRBD1. Trimming removed 1 base from V and 0 bases from J; junction bases left unmatched: 7. The CDR3 totals 18 residues. CDR1 SNHLY and CDR2 FYNNEI come from the germline V gene. The CDR3 spells CASSEGTGGLWYQETQYF. DNA for the CDR3: TGTGCCAGCAGTGAAGGGACAGGGGGCCTTTGGTACCAAGAGACCCAGTACTTC.

The chain couples TRBV5-1 to TRBJ1-4; 9 nucleotides match TRBD1. The CDR3 covers 18 residues. The germline gives CDR1 SGHRS, CDR2 YFSETQ. The V gene end was trimmed by 2 bases and the J gene end by 8 bases; junction bases not matched to a gene: 16. The CDR3 reads CASSFGTGTGSGYEKLFF. The CDR3 nucleotides read TGCGCCAGCAGCTTCGGAACCGGGACAGGGTCGGGTTACGAAAAACTGTTTTTT.

The rearrangement joins TRBV6-5 to TRBJ2-5; D is uncertain. Germline CDR1 and CDR2: MNHEY and SVGAGI. Between the trimmed V and J ends, which lost 4 bases and 1 base, there was a span of 7 bases. This CDR3 region has 13 residues. This chain's CDR3 is CASSSLPQETQYF. CDR3 coding DNA: TGTGCCAGCAGTTCCCTTCCCCAAGAGACCCAGTACTTC.

The chain is built from TRBV29-1 and TRBJ2-5; no clear D gene. The germline CDR1 and CDR2 sequences are SQVTM and ANQGSEA. Trimming removed 7 bases from V and 3 bases from J, with 12 bases in between. The CDR3 extends over 12 amino acids. The CDR3 DNA is TGCAGCGCCTTCGGCGGTGAAGAGACCCAGTACTTC. The encoded protein is CSAFGGEETQYF.

The chain has TRBV5-1 and TRBJ2-2; 11 nucleotides line up with TRBD2. Germline-derived CDR1 and CDR2 are SGHRS and YFSETQ. The CDR3 covers 15 residues. Trimming took 4 bases from V and 7 from J; bases not matched to a gene: 6. Written as DNA, the CDR3 is TGCGCCAGCAGCCCGACTAGCGGGACGGGCGGGGAGCTGTTTTTT. Residues: CASSPTSGTGGELFF.

This chain's CDR3 is CASSISGGNQPQHF. CDR3 nucleotides: TGTGCCAGTAGTATTTCCGGAGGCAATCAGCCCCAGCATTTT. The V and J genes are TRBV19 and TRBJ1-5; D is unclear. Germline V CDR1 and CDR2: LNHDA, SQIVND (reference sequence). CDR3 length: 14 amino acids. Trimming stripped 3 bases from V and 2 bases from J, with 8 bases between. The full variable domain, completed using reference TRBV19 and TRBJ1-5, is DGGITQSPKYLFRKEGQNVTLSCEQNLNHDAMYWYRQDPGQGLRLIYYSQIVNDFQKGDIAEGYSVSREKKESFPLTVTSAQKNPTAFYLCASSISGGNQPQHFGDGTRLSIL.

CDR3 amino acids: CASSPTPTANTEAFF. The CDR3 nucleotides are TGCGCCAGCAGCCCAACCCCGACAGCGAACACTGAAGCTTTCTTT. The chain has TRBV5-1 and TRBJ1-1; TRBD1 might be the D (5 bases). V lost 4 bases and J 1 base, leaving 14 bases between the germline ends. This CDR3 spans 15 amino acids. The V gene's germline CDR1 is SGHRS and CDR2 YFSETQ.

The chain recombines TRBV29-1 with TRBJ2-1; tentative D call: TRBD2 (5 bases). Between the trimmed V and J ends, which lost 8 bases and 0 bases, there was a span of 11 bases. Germline V gives CDR1 SQVTM, CDR2 ANQGSEA. This CDR3 is 13 amino acids long. The CDR3 protein is CSLGLSSYNEQFF. The CDR3 nucleotides read TGCAGCTTAGGACTTAGCTCCTACAATGAGCAGTTCTTC.